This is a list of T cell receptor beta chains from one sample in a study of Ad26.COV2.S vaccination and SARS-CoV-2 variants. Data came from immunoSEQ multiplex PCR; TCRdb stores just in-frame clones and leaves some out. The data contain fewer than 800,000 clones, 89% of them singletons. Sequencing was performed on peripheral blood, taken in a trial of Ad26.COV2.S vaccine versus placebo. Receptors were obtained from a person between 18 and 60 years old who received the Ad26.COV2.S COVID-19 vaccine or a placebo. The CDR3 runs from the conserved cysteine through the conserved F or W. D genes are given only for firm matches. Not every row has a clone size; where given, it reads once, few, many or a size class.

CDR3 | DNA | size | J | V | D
CASSLPPGNGYTF | TGTGCCAGCAGCTTGCCCCCAGGGAATGGCTACACCTTC | NA | TRBJ1-2 | TRBV5-4 | NA
CAIRPGQGNYEQYF | TGTGCCATCAGACCGGGACAGGGAAACTACGAGCAGTACTTC | NA | TRBJ2-7 | TRBV10-3 | TRBD1
CASSLGPTNYNEQFF | TGCGCCAGCAGCTTGGGGCCTACCAACTACAATGAGCAGTTCTTC | NA | TRBJ2-1 | TRBV5-1 | NA
CASSVATANTGELFF | TGTGCCAGCAGCGTAGCAACCGCGAACACCGGGGAGCTGTTTTTT | once | TRBJ2-2 | TRBV9 | NA
CASSRTSGGVGEQFF | TGTGCCAGCAGCCGGACTAGCGGGGGTGTTGGTGAGCAGTTCTTC | once | TRBJ2-1 | TRBV6-5 | TRBD2
CASSQEGRGGYGYTF | TGTGCCAGCAGCCAAGAGGGGCGGGGTGGCTATGGCTACACCTTC | NA | TRBJ1-2 | TRBV3-1/TRBV3-2 | NA
CASSRDRRNEQYF | TGTGCCAGCAGCCGGGACAGAAGGAACGAGCAGTACTTC | NA | TRBJ2-7 | TRBV12-3/TRBV12-4 | TRBD1
CASSFGGRTNEQFF | TGTGCCAGCAGCTTCGGAGGGAGAACGAATGAGCAGTTCTTC | NA | TRBJ2-1 | TRBV7-2 | NA
CASSQDRAKQGPGNTIYF | TGTGCCAGCAGCCAAGATAGGGCGAAACAGGGACCTGGAAACACCATATATTTT | NA | TRBJ1-3 | TRBV4-2 | NA
CASSPPGSSGANVLTF | TGTGCCAGCTCACCTCCAGGGAGCTCTGGGGCCAACGTCCTGACTTTC | NA | TRBJ2-6 | TRBV18 | NA
CATSDSLAGGTDTQYF | TGTGCCACCAGTGATTCCCTAGCGGGGGGCACAGATACGCAGTATTTT | NA | TRBJ2-3 | TRBV24-1 | TRBD2
CASSETASSYNEQFF | TGTGCCAGCAGTGAGACAGCCAGCTCCTACAATGAGCAGTTCTTC | NA | TRBJ2-1 | TRBV6-4 | NA
CASIPSGGSYNEQFF | TGTGCCAGCATCCCTAGCGGGGGGTCCTACAATGAGCAGTTCTTC | NA | TRBJ2-1 | TRBV27 | TRBD2
CASSPQLNTEAFF | TGTGCCAGCTCACCCCAGCTAAACACTGAAGCTTTCTTT | NA | TRBJ1-1 | TRBV18 | NA
CASSPLAGDNQPQHF | TGTGCCAGCTCACCCTTGGCAGGGGACAATCAGCCCCAGCATTTT | NA | TRBJ1-5 | TRBV18 | NA
CASSGPGTSGGPQETQYF | TGTGCCAGCAGCGGACCCGGGACTAGCGGGGGACCCCAAGAGACCCAGTACTTC | NA | TRBJ2-5 | TRBV5-8 | TRBD2
CASSLALLAGGYEQYF | TGTGCCAGCAGCTTAGCGCTCCTAGCGGGAGGTTACGAGCAGTACTTC | NA | TRBJ2-7 | TRBV7-2 | TRBD2
CASSTRTGENYGYTF | TGTGCCAGCTCAACAAGGACAGGGGAGAACTATGGCTACACCTTC | NA | TRBJ1-2 | TRBV18 | TRBD1